The 20 T cell receptor beta chains below were found in one sample sequenced in a study of blood T cell repertoires in COVID-19. Sequenced by immunoSEQ multiplex PCR; TCRdb stores in-frame clones only, minus some. Here the sample spans about 200,000 clones, around 86% being singletons. The sequencing input was peripheral blood. The receptors here all came from a man aged 55-75 years with acute or convalescent COVID-19.

This rearrangement joins TRBV7-9 to TRBJ2-1; 13 bases are a match to TRBD2. Germline V gene sequence: CDR1 SEHNR, CDR2 FQNEAQ (reference sequence). This CDR3 region has 17 residues. With 2 bases clipped from V and 8 bases from J, the junction kept 9 bases outside the gene matches. The CDR3 spells CASSLRLAGGPLDEQFF. The CDR3 DNA reads TGTGCCAGCAGCTTACGACTAGCGGGGGGCCCTCTCGATGAGCAGTTCTTC. The entire variable domain, with the rest obtained from reference TRBV7-9 and TRBJ2-1, is as follows: DTGVSQNPRHKITKRGQNVTFRCDPISEHNRLYWYRQTLGQGPEFLTYFQNEAQLEKSRLLSDRFSAERPKGSFSTLEIQRTEQGDSAMYLCASSLRLAGGPLDEQFFGPGTRLTVL.

V and J are TRBV19 and TRBJ1-2; tentative D call: TRBD1 (6 bases). The CDR3 is 14 amino acids. The V gene's germline CDR1 is LNHDA and CDR2 SQIVND (reference sequence). Trimming shortened V by 6 bases and J by 0 bases, and 11 bases separated the two germline ends. This CDR3 reads CASSPQGTNYGYTF. The CDR3 bases are TGTGCCAGTAGCCCCCAGGGGACTAACTATGGCTACACCTTC.

The V call is TRBV6-1, the J call TRBJ1-2; no definite D call. The V end was cut by 0 bases, the J end by 4 bases, with 12 bases between. CDR3 length: 15 amino acids. Germline CDR1 is MNHNS and CDR2 is SASEGT. This CDR3 reads CASSEAGSQGYGYTF. CDR3 in DNA: TGTGCCAGCAGTGAAGCCGGGAGCCAAGGCTATGGCTACACCTTC.

This chain uses TRBV5-1 with TRBJ2-2, with 14 bases lining up with TRBD2. The CDR3 is made up of 17 amino acids. V lost 3 bases and J lost 1; bases outside the gene matches: 2. The V gene's germline CDR1 is SGHRS and CDR2 YFSETQ. CDR3 coding DNA: TGCGCCAGCAGCTCGGGACTAGCGGGAGAGAACACCGGGGAGCTGTTTTTT. This encodes CASSSGLAGENTGELFF.

V gene TRBV6-5 combines with J gene TRBJ1-2; TRBD1 matches 8 bases. Germline CDR1 MNHEY, CDR2 SVGAGI. Germline trimming cut 6 bases from V and 4 bases from J; bases unmatched to any gene: 4. This CDR3 has 13 amino acids. The DNA for the CDR3 is TGTGCCAGCAGCCCGGACAGGGTCTATGGCTACACCTTC. Protein product: CASSPDRVYGYTF.

The rearrangement links TRBV19 to TRBJ2-7; 9 bases fit TRBD1. This CDR3 region has 18 residues. The J segment lost 0 bases and the V segment lost 9 bases, leaving 18 bases of the junction unmatched. CDR1 is LNHDA, CDR2 SQIVND, per germline (reference sequence). The CDR3 bases are TGTGCCAGCCCTCGCCTTTATTTTCCGGGACAGGGCTCCTACGAGCAGTACTTC. Protein: CASPRLYFPGQGSYEQYF.

This chain connects TRBV29-1 to TRBJ2-5; a possible D gene is TRBD2 (6 bases). Germline V gives CDR1 SQVTM, CDR2 ANQGSEA. This CDR3 is built from 12 residues. V lost 8 bases, J lost 5 bases, and 15 bases lay in between. The CDR3 nucleotides read TGCAGCCCCTGGGACTTAGGCGAGACCCAGTACTTC. Its translation: CSPWDLGETQYF. Full variable domain (missing parts from reference TRBV29-1 and TRBJ2-5): SAVISQKPSRDICQRGTSLTIQCQVDSQVTMMFWYRQQPGQSLTLIATANQGSEATYESGFVIDKFPISRPNLTFSTLTVSNMSPEDSSIYLCSPWDLGETQYFGPGTRLLVL.

J is TRBJ2-7 and V is TRBV7-9; 8 positions match TRBD1. J gave up 6 bases and V 3 bases, and 16 bases lay outside the gene matches. The CDR3 spans 17 residues. Germline V gives CDR1 SEHNR, CDR2 FQNEAQ (reference sequence). CDR3 sequence reads: CASSFANLINTGGEQYF. The CDR3 bases are TGTGCCAGCAGCTTTGCCAACCTAATCAACACAGGGGGCGAGCAGTACTTC.

This chain joins TRBV10-3 and TRBJ2-7; D is unresolved. Trimming removed 4 bases from V and 3 bases from J, with 4 bases in between. CDR1 and CDR2 from the germline V gene are ENHRY and SYGVKD. The CDR3 extends over 11 amino acids. CDR3 bases: TGTGCCATCAGTGTCGGCTACGAGCAGTACTTC. This sequence encodes CAISVGYEQYF.

V usage is TRBV9 and J usage is TRBJ1-1; 8 bases fit TRBD1. The trim removed 0 bases at V and 6 bases at J, leaving 4 bases unmatched. In germline, CDR1 is SGDLS, CDR2 YYNGEE. CDR3 length: 14 residues. As DNA, the CDR3 is TGTGCCAGCAGCGTAGGCAGGGGGCGGGCTGAAGCTTTCTTT. Its translation: CASSVGRGRAEAFF.

This clone was detected a few times. The genes are TRBV5-1 and TRBJ2-3; the match to TRBD2 covers 9 bases. CDR1 is SGHRS and CDR2 is YFSETQ in the germline V gene. The CDR3 runs to 17 residues. Unmatched junction bases numbered 12, after V lost 2 bases and J lost 5 bases. The CDR3 is CASSFPEASGAEDTQYF. The CDR3 DNA is TGCGCCAGCAGCTTTCCCGAGGCTAGCGGGGCCGAAGATACGCAGTATTTT.

This clone has just one count. V is TRBV9 and J is TRBJ2-3, with 7 bases matching TRBD2. This CDR3 has 15 residues. V was clipped by 2 bases and J by 4 bases; unmatched bases: 7. In germline, CDR1 is SGDLS, CDR2 YYNGEE. DNA for the CDR3: TGTGCCAGCAGCGTTGGAAGCGGGGATTCAGATACGCAGTATTTT. It is translated as CASSVGSGDSDTQYF.

The gene calls are TRBV29-1 and TRBJ1-4; possible D gene TRBD1, 5 bases. Trimming took 6 bases from V and 0 from J, leaving 11 bases between them. This CDR3 contains 14 residues. Germline lookup yields CDR1 SQVTM and CDR2 ANQGSEA. CDR3 bases: TGCAGCGTGGGACTGATTGCAACTAATGAAAAACTGTTTTTT. It specifies CSVGLIATNEKLFF.

CDR3 bases: TGCGCCAGCACCATGACAGCAATGAACACTGAAGCTTTCTTT. This gives the protein CASTMTAMNTEAFF. The chain uses TRBV10-2 and TRBJ1-1, with D possibly TRBD1 on 5 matching bases. Germline V gene data show CDR1 as WSHSY and CDR2 as SAAADI. The length of the CDR3 is 14 residues. V lost 7 bases to trimming and J lost 0 bases, with 12 bases between them.

This chain joins TRBV9 and TRBJ2-5, with D perhaps matching TRBD1 (6 bases). V dropped 4 bases and J dropped 1 base, with 20 bases sitting between them. The CDR3 sequence is 17 residues long. CDR1 and CDR2 (germline): SGDLS, YYNGEE. CDR3: CASSSTPPGTLQETQYF. CDR3 in DNA: TGTGCCAGCAGCTCCACCCCACCCGGGACACTCCAAGAGACCCAGTACTTC.

The CDR3 region is CASSSDREETQYF. CDR3 DNA sequence: TGTGCCAGCAGCTCGGACAGGGAAGAGACCCAGTACTTC. The V call is TRBV7-3, the J call TRBJ2-5; 8 nucleotides match TRBD1. This CDR3 has 13 amino acids. Germline CDR1 reads SGHTA; CDR2 reads FQGTGA. The V and J ends lost 4 bases and 3 bases, in that order; junction bases with no gene match: 1.

The chain employs TRBV10-1 and TRBJ2-3; 9 bases agree with TRBD2. The V gene end was trimmed by 7 bases and the J gene end by 0 bases; junction bases not matched to a gene: 2. In germline, CDR1 is WNHNN, CDR2 SYGVQD (reference sequence). The CDR3 loop spans 14 amino acids. The CDR3 sequence is CASKAGGSTDTQYF. For the CDR3, the DNA is TGCGCCAGCAAGGCGGGGGGGAGCACAGATACGCAGTATTTT.

A few counts support this clone. V gene TRBV19 combines with J gene TRBJ1-3, with 7 bases aligning to TRBD1. Germline V gene sequence: CDR1 LNHDA, CDR2 SQIVND (reference sequence). The CDR3 totals 16 residues. J lost 0 bases, V lost 6 bases, and 8 bases had no gene match. This chain's CDR3 is CASSHGTVSSGNTIYF. CDR3 DNA: TGTGCCAGTAGCCACGGGACAGTCAGCTCTGGAAACACCATATATTTT.

The chain combines TRBV6-6 with TRBJ1-3; D call uncertain. Trimming left V 8 bases short and J 4 bases short, with 9 bases between. The germline V gene encodes CDR1 MNHNY and CDR2 SVGAGI (reference sequence). The CDR3 has 12 amino acids. CDR3 region: CASGLNGNTIYF. Here the CDR3 DNA reads TGTGCCAGCGGCCTGAACGGAAACACCATATATTTT.

The rearrangement links TRBV5-6 to TRBJ1-6; TRBD1 aligns across 9 bases. The CDR3 is made up of 18 amino acids. V lost 4 bases to trimming and J lost 0 bases; unmatched junction nucleotides: 8. Germline CDR1 is SGHDT and CDR2 is YYEEEE. CDR3 nucleotides: TGTGCCAGCAGCCGGACAGGGGAAGGGATCTCCTATAATTCACCCCTCCACTTT. It yields the protein CASSRTGEGISYNSPLHF. Variable domain in full (rest from reference TRBV5-6 and TRBJ1-6): DAGVTQSPTHLIKTRGQQVTLRCSPKSGHDTVSWYQQALGQGPQFIFQYYEEEERQRGNFPDRFSGHQFPNYSSELNVNALLLGDSALYLCASSRTGEGISYNSPLHFGNGTRLTVT.